The clone carrying this T cell receptor (beta chain) was seen a few times. The sample originates from a study of T-cell reconstitution after alpha-beta-depleted transplantation in children. Preparation of the TCRbeta library was carried out with unique molecular identifiers. TCRdb passed the PCR reads through MiXCR, listing each CDR3 protein once. The sample records 380,000 or so distinct CDR3 sequences, about an eighth being singletons. Sequenced here: PBMCs, sampled from the stem cell graft. This receptor was obtained from a human donor who donated a stem cell graft to a child with Fanconi anemia.

CDR3 bases: TGCAGCGTTACAAGGGGCTTCACAGATACGCAGTATTTT. This gives the protein CSVTRGFTDTQYF. The chain carries TRBV29-1 and TRBJ2-3; possible D gene TRBD1, 5 bases. This CDR3 has 13 amino acids. V dropped 5 bases and J dropped 2 bases, with 11 bases sitting between them. The germline gives CDR1 SQVTM, CDR2 ANQGSEA.